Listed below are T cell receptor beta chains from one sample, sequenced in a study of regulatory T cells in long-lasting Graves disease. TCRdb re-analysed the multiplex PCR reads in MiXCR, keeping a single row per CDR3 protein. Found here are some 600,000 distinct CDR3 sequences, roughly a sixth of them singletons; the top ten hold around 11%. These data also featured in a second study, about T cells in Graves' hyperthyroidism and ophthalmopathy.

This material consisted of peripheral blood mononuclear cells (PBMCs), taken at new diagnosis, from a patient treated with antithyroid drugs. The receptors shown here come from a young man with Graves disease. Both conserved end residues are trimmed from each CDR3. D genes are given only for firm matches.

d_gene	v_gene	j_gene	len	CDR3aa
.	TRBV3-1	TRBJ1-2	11	ASSQVPGSGYT
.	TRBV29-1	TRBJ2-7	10	SVVGLAYEQY
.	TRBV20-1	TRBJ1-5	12	SASSVRGNQPQH
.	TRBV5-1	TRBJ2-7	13	ASSLEVELSYEQY
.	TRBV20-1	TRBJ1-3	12	SAPLDGGGNTIY
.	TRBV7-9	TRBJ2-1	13	ASSSTSRVGNEQF
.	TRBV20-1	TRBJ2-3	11	SAGGDGTDTQY
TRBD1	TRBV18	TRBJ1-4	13	ASSRRQGDSEKLF
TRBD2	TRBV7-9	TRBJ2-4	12	ARQREGRGNIQY
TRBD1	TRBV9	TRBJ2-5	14	ASSASDGQGLETQY
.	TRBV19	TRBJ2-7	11	ASSIGTFYEQY
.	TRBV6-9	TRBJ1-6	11	AGGSLPNSPLH
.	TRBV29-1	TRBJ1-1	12	STGKGLGGTEAF
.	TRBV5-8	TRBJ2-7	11	ASSLDSLTEQY
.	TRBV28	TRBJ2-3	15	ASSLRNYGLSPVTQY
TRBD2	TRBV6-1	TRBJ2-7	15	ASSEWSESAGAYEQY
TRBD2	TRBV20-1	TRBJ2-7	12	SASMTSGAYEQY
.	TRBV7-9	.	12	ASSSDKGKETQY
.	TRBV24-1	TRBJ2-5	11	ATSDPLEETQY
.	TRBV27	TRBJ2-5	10	ASSLPGETQY
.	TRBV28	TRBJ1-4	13	ASSSPGFSNEKLF
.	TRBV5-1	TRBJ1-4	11	ASSYKTGEKLF
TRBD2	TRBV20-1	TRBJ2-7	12	SVNPGLAIYEQY
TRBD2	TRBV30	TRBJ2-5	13	AGRTSGISQETQY